One sample yielded the 8 T cell receptor beta chains listed below, sequenced in a study of T cells after yellow fever vaccination. TCRdb used MiXCR to reprocess the 5' RACE reads, holding one entry per CDR3 protein. In the table there are 65,000 to 90,000 distinct CDR3 sequences, about an eighth of which are singletons. The specimen comprised CD8+ T cells not binding an NS4B(214-222) dextramer, sorted from PBMCs, sampled roughly 23 days after the first yellow fever vaccination. These receptor sequences come from a man between 18 and 29 years old who received the YFV17D yellow fever vaccine.

The chain employs TRBV7-2 and TRBJ1-6; 7 positions agree with TRBD1. Per the germline V gene, CDR1 is SGHTA and CDR2 is FQGNSA. V trimming: 5 bases; J trimming: 11 bases; junction bases outside the gene matches: 6. This CDR3 is built from 13 residues. The CDR3 loop reads CASSPGGHPPLHF. For the CDR3, the DNA is TGTGCCAGCAGCCCAGGGGGACATCCACCCCTCCACTTT.

The table lists this clonotype with a few counts. This chain connects TRBV6-5 to TRBJ2-2; D gene uncertain. V was cut by 3 bases and J by 8 bases, with 10 bases left in between. The length of the CDR3 is 13 residues. Germline CDR1 and CDR2: MNHEY and SVGAGI. The DNA of the CDR3 is TGTGCCAGCAGTTATCTGGATGGAGGGGAGCTGTTTTTT. Its translation is CASSYLDGGELFF.

The V call is TRBV6-1, the J call TRBJ2-7; 8 nucleotides align to TRBD1. The CDR3 totals 13 residues. Germline V gene lookup returns CDR1 MNHNS and CDR2 SASEGT. The V gene end was trimmed by 10 bases and the J gene end by 5 bases; junction bases not matched to a gene: 10. This CDR3 is CATIRDRSHEQYF. The CDR3 nucleotides read TGTGCCACGATCCGGGACAGGTCCCACGAGCAGTACTTC.

A few counts support this clonotype. The chain recombines TRBV27 with TRBJ2-3, with 7 bases lining up with TRBD1. CDR1 is MNHEY and CDR2 is SMNVEV in the germline V gene (reference sequence). This CDR3 region has 16 residues. Unmatched junction bases numbered 14, after V lost 6 bases and J lost 5 bases. The CDR3 DNA sequence: TGTGCCAGCAGCCGCCCCACGACAGGGCAAGGAGATACGCAGTATTTT. Protein sequence: CASSRPTTGQGDTQYF.

The rearrangement links TRBV11-2 to TRBJ1-2; no reliable D call. V dropped 4 bases and J dropped 8 bases, with 8 bases sitting between them. The CDR3 is made up of 11 amino acids. Germline V gene lookup returns CDR1 SGHAT and CDR2 FQNNGV. This CDR3 is CASSSHGGYTF. In DNA form, the CDR3 reads TGTGCCAGCAGCTCCCATGGAGGCTACACCTTC.

This CDR3 reads CASRQTDYGYTF. In DNA form, the CDR3 reads TGTGCCAGCAGGCAGACAGACTATGGCTACACCTTC. The rearrangement joins TRBV6-5 to TRBJ1-2; perhaps TRBD1 as D (5 bases). Germline CDR1 is MNHEY and CDR2 is SVGAGI. V lost 6 bases and J lost 3, with 8 bases in between. CDR3 size: 12 residues.

This clonotype occurred a few times. The chain employs TRBV15 and TRBJ1-1; no clear D. Germline V CDR1 and CDR2: LNHNV, YYDKDF (reference sequence). V was shortened by 0 bases and J by 4 bases, with 6 bases between the two germline ends. This CDR3 region has 13 residues. CDR3: CATSREGRTEAFF. Here the CDR3 DNA reads TGTGCCACCAGCAGAGAGGGCCGCACTGAAGCTTTCTTT.

The chain couples TRBV4-2 to TRBJ2-7; a weak D match, TRBD2 (6 bases). CDR1 and CDR2 from the germline V gene are LGHNA and YNFKEQ. The CDR3 sequence is 14 residues long. Trimming took 4 bases from V and 4 from J, leaving 14 bases between them. The CDR3 here is CASSPGTVGYEQYF. For the CDR3, the DNA is TGTGCCAGCAGCCCTGGGACTGTCGGATACGAGCAGTACTTC.